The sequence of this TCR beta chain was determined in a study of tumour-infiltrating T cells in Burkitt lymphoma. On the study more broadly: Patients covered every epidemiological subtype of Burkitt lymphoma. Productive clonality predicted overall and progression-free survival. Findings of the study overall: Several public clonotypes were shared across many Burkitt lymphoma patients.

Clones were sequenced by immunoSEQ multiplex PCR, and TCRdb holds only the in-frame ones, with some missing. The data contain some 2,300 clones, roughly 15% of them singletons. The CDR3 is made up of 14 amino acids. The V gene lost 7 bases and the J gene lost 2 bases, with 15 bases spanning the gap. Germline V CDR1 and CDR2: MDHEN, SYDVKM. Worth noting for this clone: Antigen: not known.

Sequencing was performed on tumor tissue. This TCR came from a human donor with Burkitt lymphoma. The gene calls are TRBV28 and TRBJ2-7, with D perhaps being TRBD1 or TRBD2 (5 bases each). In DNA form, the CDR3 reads TGTGCCAGCATCAAGGGACGGCCCGCCTACGAGCAGTACTTC. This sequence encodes CASIKGRPAYEQYF.